What follows describes a single T cell receptor beta chain. Its specificity is unknown. A single record per CDR3 protein comes from TCRdb applying MiXCR to the 5' RACE reads. In the table there are 1.5 million to 2 million distinct CDR3 sequences, about 32% of which are singletons. The sample originates from a study of identical twins. The study's findings and limits: Abundant beta clonotypes from cord blood had fewer insertions, unlike memory repertoires, which showed none.

Trimming removed 7 bases from V and 1 base from J; junction bases left unmatched: 6. CDR3 length: 15 amino acids. Germline V CDR1 and CDR2: SNHLY, FYNNEI. The chain employs TRBV2 and TRBJ2-3; 9 nucleotides agree with TRBD1. This TCR derives from a newborn girl in good health. The sample was cord blood. This CDR3 reads CASTTDRGGTDTQYF. CDR3 nucleotides: TGTGCCAGCACTACGGACAGGGGAGGCACAGATACGCAGTATTTT.